The 21 T cell receptor beta chains below all came from one sample that was sequenced in a study of blood T cell repertoires in COVID-19 (TCRdb year 2020). Receptor libraries were prepared by the immunoSEQ multiplex PCR assay. TCRdb carries this immuneACCESS record with in-frame sequences only. Its versions omit some clonotypes, under half of them owing to an unresolved V gene in the studies checked, with the rest unexplained. The sample contains about 220,000 clones, approximately 81% of them found a single time. The ten largest clones represent roughly 5% of the sample. The sequencing input was peripheral blood. All receptors derive from a woman aged 55-70 years who had recovered from COVID-19.

The chain links TRBV7-6 to TRBJ1-1; perhaps TRBD1 as D (5 bases). The germline V and J ends were trimmed by 7 bases and 0 bases, with 18 bases remaining between them. The CDR3 extends over 16 amino acids. CDR1 is SGHVS and CDR2 is FNYEAQ in the germline V gene. The CDR3 DNA reads TGTGCCAGCACCCCCGGATGGGGGGGTTTGAACACTGAAGCTTTCTTT. Protein: CASTPGWGGLNTEAFF.

This clone was seen just once. The CDR3 sequence: CASNLGQGGNSPLHF. The CDR3 DNA follows: TGTGCCAGTAACTTAGGACAGGGGGGTAATTCACCCCTCCACTTT. The V and J genes are TRBV19 and TRBJ1-6; TRBD1 matches at 10 bases. Germline-derived CDR1 and CDR2 are LNHDA and SQIVND (reference sequence). The CDR3 is made up of 15 amino acids. V lost 7 bases to trimming and J lost 6 bases; unmatched junction nucleotides: 6.

The V call is TRBV9, the J call TRBJ2-3; no reliable D call. The V end lost 2 bases, the J end lost 3 bases, and 7 bases lay between the germline ends. The CDR3 covers 13 residues. Germline V gene data show CDR1 as SGDLS and CDR2 as YYNGEE. For the CDR3, the DNA is TGTGCCAGCAGCGTCCCCGGTACAGATACGCAGTATTTT. It yields the protein CASSVPGTDTQYF.

V usage is TRBV28 and J usage is TRBJ1-2, with TRBD1 matching 9 bases. There are 17 residues in the CDR3. Germline V gene data show CDR1 as MDHEN and CDR2 as SYDVKM. Trimming at V came to 7 bases and at J to 3 bases, leaving 15 bases not matched to a gene. The chain's CDR3 is CASIYTGTGHFDYGYTF. CDR3 nucleotides: TGTGCCAGCATCTACACCGGGACAGGGCATTTTGACTATGGCTACACCTTC.

V is TRBV4-1 and J is TRBJ2-7, with D perhaps TRBD2 (6 bases). The ends were cut back, 3 bases at V and 0 bases at J, with 15 bases in the middle. Per the germline V gene, CDR1 is MGHRA and CDR2 is YSYEKL. The CDR3 is 16 amino acids. CDR3 bases: TGCGCCAGCAGCCAGGCCCCCGGGGGAAGCTCCTACGAGCAGTACTTC. It encodes CASSQAPGGSSYEQYF.

CDR3 sequence (DNA): TGTGCCAGCAGTTACTACTGGACAAGGAACACTGAAGCTTTCTTT. Translating gives CASSYYWTRNTEAFF. The chain recombines TRBV6-5 with TRBJ1-1, with a weak D call TRBD1 (5 bases). CDR1 MNHEY and CDR2 SVGAGI come from the germline V gene. The CDR3 runs to 15 residues. V was cut by 1 base and J by 1 base, with 10 bases left in between.

This sequence joins TRBV10-3 and TRBJ2-6; D is perhaps TRBD1 (5 bases). This CDR3 has 15 residues. In germline, CDR1 is ENHRY, CDR2 SYGVKD. V was cut by 4 bases and J by 0 bases, with 7 bases left in between. The CDR3 spells CAISGTNSGANVLTF. In nucleotides, the CDR3 is TGTGCCATCAGTGGGACAAACTCTGGGGCCAACGTCCTGACTTTC.

The J gene is TRBJ1-3, the V gene TRBV15; maybe TRBD1 (6 bases). With 3 bases removed from V and 1 base from J, the gap between germline ends came to 13 bases. CDR1 is LNHNV and CDR2 is YYDKDF in the germline V gene (reference sequence). The CDR3 length is 16 residues. The CDR3 coding sequence is TGTGCCACCAGCAGGGAGACAGGAGCTTCTGGAAACACCATATATTTT. Amino acids: CATSRETGASGNTIYF. Using reference TRBV15 and TRBJ1-3 for the parts outside the CDR3, the full variable domain is DAMVIQNPRYQVTQFGKPVTLSCSQTLNHNVMYWYQQKSSQAPKLLFHYYDKDFNNEADTPDNFQSRRPNTSFCFLDIRSPGLGDTAMYLCATSRETGASGNTIYFGEGSWLTVV.

V usage is TRBV6-5 and J usage is TRBJ1-2; D might be TRBD1 (5 bases). CDR3 length: 12 residues. Trimming shortened V by 6 bases and J by 2 bases, and 7 bases separated the two germline ends. Germline lookup yields CDR1 MNHEY and CDR2 SVGAGI. The CDR3 protein is CASSQGNYGYTF. The CDR3 bases are TGTGCCAGCAGCCAGGGAAACTATGGCTACACCTTC.

The gene calls are TRBV7-2 and TRBJ2-3, with D perhaps matching TRBD2 (7 bases). Germline V gives CDR1 SGHTA, CDR2 FQGNSA. Trimming cost V 5 bases and J 4 bases, with 22 bases left between them. This CDR3 contains 17 residues. CDR3 amino acids: CASSRIRGAFLPDTQYF. The CDR3 DNA is TGTGCCAGCAGCCGGATTCGGGGGGCGTTCCTGCCAGATACGCAGTATTTT. The full variable domain, its missing parts supplied by reference TRBV7-2 and TRBJ2-3, is GAGVSQSPSNKVTEKGKDVELRCDPISGHTALYWYRQSLGQGLEFLIYFQGNSAPDKSGLPSDRFSAERTGGSVSTLTIQRTQQEDSAVYLCASSRIRGAFLPDTQYFGPGTRLTVL.

This clone was counted only a few times. The gene calls are TRBV10-3 and TRBJ2-3, with a weak D call TRBD2 (6 bases). The V and J ends lost 10 bases and 2 bases respectively, with 19 bases between them. The CDR3 covers 15 residues. Germline loops: CDR1 ENHRY, CDR2 SYGVKD. In nucleotides, the CDR3 is TGTGCCAACCTCGGGGGACGGACTTTCACAGATACGCAGTATTTT. Protein: CANLGGRTFTDTQYF.

The genes are TRBV19 and TRBJ1-4, with D possibly matching TRBD1 (6 bases). Trimming left V 4 bases short and J 7 bases short, with 13 bases between. The V gene's germline CDR1 is LNHDA and CDR2 SQIVND (reference sequence). The CDR3 covers 14 residues. Here the CDR3 DNA reads TGTGCCAGTAGTAGCAGGGGTTTTGGTGAAAAACTGTTTTTT. The encoded protein is CASSSRGFGEKLFF.

The chain has TRBV27 and TRBJ1-6; maybe TRBD1 (6 bases). This CDR3 is built from 15 residues. V was cut by 1 base and J by 9 bases, with 13 bases left in between. CDR1 MNHEY and CDR2 SMNVEV come from the germline V gene (reference sequence). The CDR3 sequence: CASSLYGGLGSPLHF. CDR3 DNA sequence: TGTGCCAGCAGTTTATACGGGGGGCTAGGTTCACCCCTCCACTTT.

CDR3 amino acids: CASSLAGSDTQYF. CDR3 DNA sequence: TGTGCCAGCAGCTTGGCCGGGTCAGATACGCAGTATTTT. The chain combines TRBV11-3 with TRBJ2-3; D is unclear. From germline, CDR1 is SGHNT and CDR2 YENEEA. V was shortened by 3 bases and J by 4 bases, with 8 bases between the two germline ends. The CDR3 has 13 amino acids.

The CDR3 spells CASSPTGLSYEQYF. The CDR3 region has the DNA TGCGCCAGCAGCCCCACAGGGTTATCCTACGAGCAGTACTTC. The chain joins TRBV5-1 to TRBJ2-7; possible D gene TRBD1, 6 bases. Trimming shortened V by 4 bases and J by 1 base, and 12 bases separated the two germline ends. Germline-derived CDR1 and CDR2 are SGHRS and YFSETQ. The CDR3 consists of 14 residues.

The rearrangement joins TRBV7-2 to TRBJ2-3, with TRBD2 identical over 11 bases. Looked up from germline, CDR1 is SGHTA and CDR2 is FQGNSA. Trimming cost V 1 base and J 5 bases; bases outside gene matches: 5. CDR3 length: 16 amino acids. The CDR3 sequence is CASSLGGTSGGDTQYF. CDR3 nucleotides: TGTGCCAGCAGCTTAGGTGGGACTAGCGGTGGAGATACGCAGTATTTT. Combining the CDR3 with reference TRBV7-2 and TRBJ2-3 gives the whole variable domain GAGVSQSPSNKVTEKGKDVELRCDPISGHTALYWYRQSLGQGLEFLIYFQGNSAPDKSGLPSDRFSAERTGGSVSTLTIQRTQQEDSAVYLCASSLGGTSGGDTQYFGPGTRLTVL.

V gene TRBV21-1 combines with J gene TRBJ2-4; the D call TRBD1 from the table was never checked on the DNA. TRBV21-1 is tagged as a pseudogene. The CDR3 has 15 amino acids. The CDR3 sequence is CASSKRQGWVDIQYF. The CDR3 coding sequence is TGTGCCAGCAGCAAAAGGCAGGGCTGGGTAGACATTCAGTACTTC.

Note on this clone: The identical CDR3 is also encoded by other nucleotide sequences in the sample. The chain uses TRBV19 and TRBJ1-4; 9 nucleotides match TRBD1. The CDR3 spans 14 residues. The J segment lost 6 bases and the V segment lost 8 bases, leaving 7 bases of the junction unmatched. From germline, CDR1 is LNHDA and CDR2 SQIVND (reference sequence). CDR3 sequence (DNA): TGTGCCAGTTCGGGGAGGGACAGGGATGAAAAACTGTTTTTT. It specifies CASSGRDRDEKLFF.

This clone was recorded at least ten times. The chain employs TRBV2 and TRBJ2-3, with D perhaps matching TRBD1 (7 bases). The ends were cut back, 4 bases at V and 5 bases at J, with 13 bases in the middle. CDR1 SNHLY and CDR2 FYNNEI come from the germline V gene. The CDR3 is 14 residues long. The CDR3 coding sequence is TGTGCCAGCAGTGTGCAGGGGGGCCAAGATACGCAGTATTTT. This encodes CASSVQGGQDTQYF.

A single count supports this clone. The chain links TRBV4-1 to TRBJ1-2; D perhaps matches TRBD1 (5 bases). This CDR3 has 14 residues. Germline V gene lookup returns CDR1 MGHRA and CDR2 YSYEKL. V was pared by 0 bases and J by 7 bases, with 12 bases between. In nucleotides, the CDR3 is TGCGCCAGCAGCCAAGATTACGGGGGTGGTGGCTACACCTTC. It specifies CASSQDYGGGGYTF.

The V call is TRBV5-1, the J call TRBJ2-3; D may be TRBD1 (5 bases). Trimming cost V 0 bases and J 3 bases, with 8 bases left between them. This CDR3 has 14 amino acids. From germline, CDR1 is SGHRS and CDR2 YFSETQ. In DNA form, the CDR3 reads TGCGCCAGCAGCTTGGTTAAGGGGACAGATACGCAGTATTTT. Translating it yields CASSLVKGTDTQYF. The full variable domain, in which reference TRBV5-1 and TRBJ2-3 provide the parts outside the CDR3, is KAGVTQTPRYLIKTRGQQVTLSCSPISGHRSVSWYQQTPGQGLQFLFEYFSETQRNKGNFPGRFSGRQFSNSRSEMNVSTLELGDSALYLCASSLVKGTDTQYFGPGTRLTVL.